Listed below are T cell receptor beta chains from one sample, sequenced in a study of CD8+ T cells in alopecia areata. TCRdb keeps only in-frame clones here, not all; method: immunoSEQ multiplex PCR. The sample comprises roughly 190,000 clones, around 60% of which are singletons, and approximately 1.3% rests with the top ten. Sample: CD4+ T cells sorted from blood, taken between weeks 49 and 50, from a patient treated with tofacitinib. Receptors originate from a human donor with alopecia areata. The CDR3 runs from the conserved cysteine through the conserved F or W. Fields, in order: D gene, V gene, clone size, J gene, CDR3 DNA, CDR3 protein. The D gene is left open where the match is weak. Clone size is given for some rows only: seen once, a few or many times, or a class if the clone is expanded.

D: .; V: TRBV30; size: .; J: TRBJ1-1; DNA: TGTGCCTGGAGTGTACTACAGGGAGGCGGAGCTTTCTTT; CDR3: CAWSVLQGGGAFF
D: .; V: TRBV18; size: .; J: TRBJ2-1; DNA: TGTGCCAGCTCACCATCCAGGGCTACCTACAATGAGCAGTTCTTC; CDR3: CASSPSRATYNEQFF
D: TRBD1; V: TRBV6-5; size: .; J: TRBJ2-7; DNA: TGTGCCAGCAGTCAGGGACAGGGTCCCTACGAGCAGTACTTC; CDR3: CASSQGQGPYEQYF
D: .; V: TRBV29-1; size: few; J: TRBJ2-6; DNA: TGCAGCGTCAGGGGCTCTGGGGCCAACGTCCTGACTTTC; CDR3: CSVRGSGANVLTF
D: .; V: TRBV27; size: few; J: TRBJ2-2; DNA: TGTGCCAGCTCTGGGGGTACGAACACCGGGGAGCTGTTTTTT; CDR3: CASSGGTNTGELFF
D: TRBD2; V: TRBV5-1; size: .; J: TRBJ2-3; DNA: TGCGCCAGCACTCATTCTAGCGGGGGGAGAGATACGCAGTATTTT; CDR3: CASTHSSGGRDTQYF
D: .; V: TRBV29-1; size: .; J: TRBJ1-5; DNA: TGCAGCGTTGAGTATCAGGAAAATCAGCCCCAGCATTTT; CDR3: CSVEYQENQPQHF
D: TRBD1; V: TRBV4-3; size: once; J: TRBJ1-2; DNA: TGCGCCAGCAGCAAAGGACAGGGGAGCTATGGCTACACCTTC; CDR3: CASSKGQGSYGYTF
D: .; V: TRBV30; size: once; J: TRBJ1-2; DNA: TGTGCCTGGAGTGGCCGGGGCTATGGCTACACCTTC; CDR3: CAWSGRGYGYTF
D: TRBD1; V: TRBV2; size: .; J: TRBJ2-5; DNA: TGTGCCAGCAGACCCACAGGGGAAGAGACCCAGTACTTC; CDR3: CASRPTGEETQYF
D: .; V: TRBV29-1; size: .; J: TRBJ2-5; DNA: TGCAGCGTTTCCGGGACATCACAAATTCAAGAGACCCAGTACTTC; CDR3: CSVSGTSQIQETQYF
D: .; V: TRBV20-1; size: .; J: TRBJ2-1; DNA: TGCAGTGCTAGAGATCGAATAGCGCAAGTCTTC; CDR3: CSARDRIAQVF
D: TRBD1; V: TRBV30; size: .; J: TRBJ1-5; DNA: TGTGCCTGGTCGACAGGGTCTAGCAATCAGCCCCAGCATTTT; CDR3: CAWSTGSSNQPQHF
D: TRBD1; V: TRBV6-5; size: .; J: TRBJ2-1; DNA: TGTGCCAGCAGTCCAGGACAGGGTGTAGGGCAGTTCTTC; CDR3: CASSPGQGVGQFF
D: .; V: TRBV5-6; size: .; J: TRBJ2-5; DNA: TGTGCCAGCACCCTGGACAGACAAGAGACCCAGTACTTC; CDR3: CASTLDRQETQYF
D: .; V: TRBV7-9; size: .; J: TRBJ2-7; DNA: TGTGCCAGCAGCTCGGACCAGCCGGATTACGAGCAGTACTTC; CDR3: CASSSDQPDYEQYF
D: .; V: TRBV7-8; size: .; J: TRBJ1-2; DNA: TGTGCCAGCAGCTTACTCAGAACCACCTATAACTATGGCTACACCTTC; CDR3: CASSLLRTTYNYGYTF
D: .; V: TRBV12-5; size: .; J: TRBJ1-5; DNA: TGTGCTAGTGCCCTCGGGTCGCATAGCAATCAGCCCCAGCATTTT; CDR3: CASALGSHSNQPQHF
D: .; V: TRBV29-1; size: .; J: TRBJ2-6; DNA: TGCAGCGTTGTGGAGGGCTCTGGGGCCAACGTCCTGACTTTC; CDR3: CSVVEGSGANVLTF